What follows are 26 T cell receptor beta chains derived from one specimen sequenced in a study of T cell responses to AZD1222 COVID-19 vaccine. This table comes from immunoSEQ multiplex PCR, and its TCRdb copy is limited to in-frame clones, with some not included. The sample contains more than 95,000 clones, more than 75% of which appear only once. Specimen: peripheral blood, collected 28 days after the second dose of the MenACWY control vaccine. These receptors all stem from an adult who received the MenACWY meningococcal vaccine as a control.

This chain links TRBV5-1 with TRBJ2-2; TRBD2 matches 11 bases. The CDR3 spans 15 residues. The J segment lost 3 bases and the V segment lost 6 bases, leaving 4 bases of the junction unmatched. Germline CDR1 is SGHRS and CDR2 is YFSETQ. The chain's CDR3 is CASTVGLADTGELFF. In DNA, the CDR3 is TGCGCCAGCACCGTGGGACTAGCGGACACCGGGGAGCTGTTTTTT.

V usage is TRBV14 and J usage is TRBJ1-1; no clear D gene. V lost 3 bases to trimming and J lost 1 base, with 27 bases between them. The CDR3 is 20 residues long. Per germline, CDR1 SGHDN and CDR2 FVKESK. This CDR3 is CASSQGVRVLSRFKNTEAFF. CDR3 DNA sequence: TGTGCCAGCAGCCAGGGAGTTAGGGTCTTATCAAGATTTAAGAACACTGAAGCTTTCTTT.

The V gene is TRBV5-6, the J gene TRBJ1-5; D is perhaps TRBD1 (5 bases). This CDR3 comprises 14 residues. Germline CDR1 and CDR2: SGHDT and YYEEEE. The V gene lost 1 base and the J gene lost 3 bases, with 8 bases spanning the gap. CDR3 in DNA: TGTGCCAGCAGCTTGCGGACACCCAATCAGCCCCAGCATTTT. Translated, it gives CASSLRTPNQPQHF.

The rearrangement links TRBV27 to TRBJ1-4; a possible D gene is TRBD1 (6 bases). V was cut by 6 bases and J by 4 bases, with 12 bases left in between. The CDR3 covers 14 residues. Per the germline V gene, CDR1 is MNHEY and CDR2 is SMNVEV (reference sequence). CDR3 nucleotides: TGTGCCAGCAGGCCGACAGGAAATAATGAAAAACTGTTTTTT. It is translated as CASRPTGNNEKLFF.

This chain links TRBV29-1 with TRBJ2-1, with 7 bases matching TRBD1. The CDR3 sequence is 13 residues long. Germline assignment: CDR1 SQVTM and CDR2 ANQGSEA. V gave up 7 bases and J gave up 6 bases; unmatched junction bases: 9. CDR3 protein: CSAEGATLNEQFF. DNA for the CDR3: TGCAGCGCCGAGGGGGCGACCCTCAATGAGCAGTTCTTC.

The CDR3 region is CASSASGGAWNEQFF. The CDR3, as DNA: TGTGCCAGCAGCGCAAGCGGGGGGGCTTGGAATGAGCAGTTCTTC. The rearrangement links TRBV7-6 to TRBJ2-1; 10 bases align to TRBD2. Germline assignment: CDR1 SGHVS and CDR2 FNYEAQ. The junction had 8 bases not matched to a gene; V was cut back by 5 bases and J by 7 bases. CDR3 length: 15 residues.

In its sample, this clone was seen once. J is TRBJ1-6 and V is TRBV7-2; TRBD1 is a possible D gene (5 bases). The germline V gene encodes CDR1 SGHTA and CDR2 FQGNSA. Trimming shortened V by 5 bases and J by 8 bases, and 16 bases separated the two germline ends. CDR3 size: 15 residues. Here the CDR3 reads CASSGRDPSDSPLHF. In DNA, the CDR3 is TGTGCCAGCAGCGGCCGGGACCCGTCGGATTCACCCCTCCACTTT.

This clone was observed a handful of times. The chain is built from TRBV6-5 and TRBJ1-2; D not certain. The germline CDR1 and CDR2 sequences are MNHEY and SVGAGI. V was cut by 8 bases and J by 5 bases, with 18 bases left in between. This CDR3 region has 14 residues. The CDR3 sequence: CASWSGEPIYGYTF. The CDR3 nucleotides read TGTGCCAGCTGGAGTGGGGAACCTATATATGGCTACACCTTC.

The V gene is TRBV7-2, the J gene TRBJ2-2; the match to TRBD1 covers 7 bases. Germline V gene data show CDR1 as SGHTA and CDR2 as FQGNSA. This CDR3 region has 15 residues. V lost 7 bases to trimming and J lost 4 bases; unmatched junction nucleotides: 9. The CDR3, as DNA: TGTGCCAGCAACGTGGGCCACAGGGGCACCGGGGAGCTGTTTTTT. As protein: CASNVGHRGTGELFF.

The CDR3 spells CASSLHSGGAADTQYF. For the CDR3, the DNA is TGTGCCAGCAGCCTTCATAGCGGGGGGGCCGCAGATACGCAGTATTTT. This chain connects TRBV9 to TRBJ2-3; 11 positions agree with TRBD2. Per germline, CDR1 SGDLS and CDR2 YYNGEE. This CDR3 is 16 amino acids long. V trimming: 4 bases; J trimming: 4 bases; junction bases outside the gene matches: 8.

By share, this clone ranks as large (0.1 to 1%). This chain links TRBV5-4 with TRBJ2-2, with D perhaps being TRBD1 or TRBD2 (5 bases each). Germline V gene lookup returns CDR1 SGHNT and CDR2 YYREEE (reference sequence). V lost 4 bases to trimming and J lost 2 bases, with 15 bases between them. This CDR3 contains 16 residues. The CDR3 bases are TGTGCCAGCAGCCCGCCGGGACGGATTAACACCGGGGAGCTGTTTTTT. This sequence encodes CASSPPGRINTGELFF. Full variable domain (outside the CDR3, taken from reference TRBV5-4 and TRBJ2-2): ETGVTQSPTHLIKTRGQQVTLRCSSQSGHNTVSWYQQALGQGPQFIFQYYREEENGRGNFPPRFSGLQFPNYSSELNVNALELDDSALYLCASSPPGRINTGELFFGEGSRLTVL.

This chain links TRBV11-2 with TRBJ1-1; no reliable D call. The CDR3 consists of 12 residues. Trimming stripped 4 bases from V and 0 bases from J, with 3 bases between. Germline V gene lookup returns CDR1 SGHAT and CDR2 FQNNGV. The CDR3 spells CASSYMNTEAFF. The CDR3 bases are TGTGCCAGCAGCTACATGAACACTGAAGCTTTCTTT.

The J gene is TRBJ2-7, the V gene TRBV5-5; 7 nucleotides match TRBD1. V trimming: 2 bases; J trimming: 2 bases; junction bases outside the gene matches: 4. The CDR3 loop spans 14 amino acids. In germline, CDR1 is SGHKS, CDR2 YYEKEE (reference sequence). Here the CDR3 DNA reads TGTGCCAGCAGCTTCCGACAGGGAACCTACGAGCAGTACTTC. Its translation: CASSFRQGTYEQYF.

This clone has only one observation. The genes are TRBV6-6 and TRBJ2-4; 9 nucleotides line up with TRBD2. The CDR3 has 17 amino acids. V lost 5 bases, J lost 0 bases, and 8 bases stayed unmatched. Germline V gene sequence: CDR1 MNHNY, CDR2 SVGAGI (reference sequence). CDR3 DNA: TGTGCCAGCAGTCTCTCCCTAGCGGGGTTAGCCAAAAACATTCAGTACTTC. This encodes CASSLSLAGLAKNIQYF.

CDR3 DNA: TGTGCCAGTAGTATCCGAGAGAGGGGGAATGAGCAGTTCTTC. This gives the protein CASSIRERGNEQFF. V usage is TRBV19 and J usage is TRBJ2-1; tentative D call: TRBD1 (6 bases). V dropped 3 bases and J dropped 7 bases, with 13 bases sitting between them. Per the germline V gene, CDR1 is LNHDA and CDR2 is SQIVND (reference sequence). CDR3 size: 14 residues.

This chain links TRBV11-2 with TRBJ1-3; 8 nucleotides line up with TRBD1. Germline V gene lookup returns CDR1 SGHAT and CDR2 FQNNGV. CDR3 size: 18 residues. J gave up 2 bases and V 4 bases, and 13 bases lay outside the gene matches. The CDR3 coding sequence is TGTGCCAGCAGCTCCCCCCGATCAGACAGGGGAACTGGAAACACCATATATTTT. Protein sequence: CASSSPRSDRGTGNTIYF.

The V gene is TRBV29-1, the J gene TRBJ1-1; D gene ambiguous. The CDR3 length is 12 residues. The germline gives CDR1 SQVTM, CDR2 ANQGSEA. Trimming pared 5 bases from V and 1 base from J, leaving 8 bases between. This chain's CDR3 is CSVQRSNTEAFF. In DNA, the CDR3 is TGCAGCGTTCAAAGGTCGAACACTGAAGCTTTCTTT.

J is TRBJ2-1 and V is TRBV28; TRBD2 might be the D (6 bases). Germline values: CDR1 MDHEN, CDR2 SYDVKM. The CDR3 has 13 amino acids. V was shortened by 4 bases and J by 10 bases, with 14 bases between the two germline ends. Written as DNA, the CDR3 is TGTGCCAGCAGTTCCCCCCCGGGAGCGGAGCAGTTCTTC. This encodes CASSSPPGAEQFF.

This chain connects TRBV7-9 to TRBJ2-3; D may be TRBD1 (5 bases). Germline V CDR1 and CDR2: SEHNR, FQNEAQ (reference sequence). V dropped 2 bases and J dropped 6 bases, with 12 bases sitting between them. The CDR3 covers 14 residues. CDR3 protein: CASSLRQTLDTQYF. The CDR3 nucleotides are TGTGCCAGCAGCTTAAGACAGACTTTGGATACGCAGTATTTT. Variable domain in full (rest from reference TRBV7-9 and TRBJ2-3): DTGVSQNPRHKITKRGQNVTFRCDPISEHNRLYWYRQTLGQGPEFLTYFQNEAQLEKSRLLSDRFSAERPKGSFSTLEIQRTEQGDSAMYLCASSLRQTLDTQYFGPGTRLTVL.

This clone was picked up one time. The chain recombines TRBV11-2 with TRBJ2-1, with 15 bases that match TRBD2. Germline CDR1 is SGHAT and CDR2 is FQNNGV. V shed 6 bases and J 3 bases; nucleotides not matched to a gene: 6. The CDR3 consists of 17 residues. DNA of the CDR3: TGTGCCAGCAGTCGGACTAGCGGGGGGGCATACTACAATGAGCAGTTCTTC. Amino acids: CASSRTSGGAYYNEQFF.

This chain connects TRBV27 to TRBJ2-7, with D possibly being TRBD1 (6 bases). The germline gives CDR1 MNHEY, CDR2 SMNVEV (reference sequence). V was cut by 6 bases and J by 4 bases, with 13 bases left in between. CDR3 length: 13 amino acids. The CDR3 DNA reads as TGTGCCAGCAGCCTAAGAAGGGGGTACGAGCAGTACTTC. The encoded protein is CASSLRRGYEQYF.

V is TRBV11-3 and J is TRBJ2-1, with TRBD2 as a possible D gene (6 bases). The CDR3 loop spans 14 amino acids. The ends were cut back, 5 bases at V and 6 bases at J, with 14 bases in the middle. Germline CDR1 SGHNT, CDR2 YENEEA. CDR3 in amino acids: CASSPGRSSNEQFF. The CDR3 coding sequence is TGTGCCAGCAGCCCAGGGAGGTCTAGCAATGAGCAGTTCTTC.

The CDR3 protein is CASSQGAEGRKAFF. CDR3 coding DNA: TGCGCCAGCAGCCAAGGAGCGGAGGGGAGGAAGGCTTTCTTT. The V call is TRBV4-1, the J call TRBJ1-1; D might be TRBD1 (5 bases). Trimming removed 1 base from V and 11 bases from J, with 17 bases in between. The CDR3 contains 14 residues. CDR1 MGHRA and CDR2 YSYEKL come from the germline V gene.

As concerns this clone: Other DNA sequences in this specimen translate into the identical CDR3. V usage is TRBV7-2 and J usage is TRBJ2-1; D is unclear. Trimming took 0 bases from V and 0 from J, leaving 9 bases between them. CDR1 and CDR2 (germline): SGHTA, FQGNSA. CDR3 length: 16 amino acids. Written as DNA, the CDR3 is TGTGCCAGCAGCTTAGCTGTGGGGAACTCCTACAATGAGCAGTTCTTC. Its protein product is CASSLAVGNSYNEQFF.

The chain uses TRBV27 and TRBJ1-4, with 10 bases fitting TRBD1. Germline V gives CDR1 MNHEY, CDR2 SMNVEV (reference sequence). This CDR3 contains 16 residues. Trimming at V came to 4 bases and at J to 6 bases, leaving 8 bases not matched to a gene. CDR3 nucleotide sequence: TGTGCCAGCAGTTCCAGAGTTGGGACAGGGGATGAAAAACTGTTTTTT. Translated: CASSSRVGTGDEKLFF. The full variable domain, with the rest looked up from reference TRBV27 and TRBJ1-4, is EAQVTQNPRYLITVTGKKLTVTCSQNMNHEYMSWYRQDPGLGLRQIYYSMNVEVTDKGDVPEGYKVSRKEKRNFPLILESPSPNQTSLYFCASSSRVGTGDEKLFFGSGTQLSVL.

V is TRBV7-7 and J is TRBJ1-1; 7 bases agree with TRBD1. CDR3 length: 13 residues. In germline, CDR1 is SSHAT, CDR2 FNYEAQ (reference sequence). The V gene end was trimmed by 5 bases and the J gene end by 3 bases; junction bases not matched to a gene: 3. The CDR3 DNA follows: TGTGCCAGCAGCCAAGACAGGGACACTGAAGCTTTCTTT. The encoded protein is CASSQDRDTEAFF.